Each of the 29 T cell receptor beta chains below was sequenced from the same sample in a study of T cells in Graves' hyperthyroidism and ophthalmopathy. Researchers amplified the TCR beta CDR3 regions from RNA transcripts. The HTBI primer set was used in a first-round RT-PCR of the TCR CDR3. Each CDR3 protein is one row after TCRdb ran MiXCR on the multiplex PCR reads. Of about 520,000 distinct CDR3 sequences listed, roughly 20% were seen once; the top ten hold roughly 29%. The source material was blood. These receptors all come from a man between 18 and 35 years old with Graves' hyperthyroidism.

This clonotype was counted between two and nine times. A much bigger clone sits one base away, suggesting this may be a read error. The V call is TRBV28, the J call TRBJ2-5, with 7 positions matching TRBD1. This CDR3 is 13 amino acids long. Germline V CDR1 and CDR2: MDHEN, SYDVKM. CDR3 region: CASLRGWQETKYF. The CDR3 DNA follows: TGTGCCAGCCTCAGGGGGTGGCAAGAGACCAAGTACTTC.

This chain links TRBV6-2 or TRBV6-3 with TRBJ2-2; D is unresolved. Trimming removed 6 bases from V and 6 bases from J, with 8 bases in between. This CDR3 has 12 amino acids. Germline V lookup: CDR1 MNHEY, CDR2 SVGEGT. CDR3 DNA sequence: TGTGCCAGCAGATCTCTGGCCGGGGAGCTGTTTTTT. This gives the protein CASRSLAGELFF.

The chain uses TRBV6-1 and TRBJ1-5; D uncertain. V was pared by 3 bases and J by 3 bases, with 9 bases between. Germline values: CDR1 MNHNS, CDR2 SASEGT. The CDR3 extends over 14 amino acids. The CDR3 loop is CASSDGRVNQPQHF. The DNA of the CDR3 is TGTGCCAGCAGTGACGGGAGGGTCAATCAGCCCCAGCATTTT.

The rearrangement links TRBV7-2 to TRBJ1-1; D call uncertain. Germline assignment: CDR1 SGHTA and CDR2 FQGNSA. The CDR3 sequence is 12 residues long. The ends were cut back, 3 bases at V and 7 bases at J, with 9 bases in the middle. This chain's CDR3 is CASSFSEHEAFF. The DNA of the CDR3 is TGTGCCAGCAGCTTTTCAGAACATGAAGCTTTCTTT.

This clonotype was seen ten or more times. The rearrangement links TRBV28 to TRBJ1-5, with 8 positions matching TRBD1. V shed 4 bases, J shed 4 bases, and the junction held 12 bases outside the gene matches. From germline, CDR1 is MDHEN and CDR2 SYDVKM. The CDR3 runs to 17 residues. The CDR3 DNA reads TGTGCCAGCAGTTCGAGATACAGGGGGAGGAGGAATCAGCCCCAGCATTTT. Protein: CASSSRYRGRRNQPQHF.

In its sample, this clonotype was seen many times. The chain employs TRBV30 and TRBJ1-1, with 8 bases fitting TRBD1. The V and J ends lost 4 bases and 5 bases, in that order; junction bases with no gene match: 9. CDR3 length equals 14 residues. CDR1 and CDR2 from the germline V gene are GTSNPN and SVGIG (reference sequence). The CDR3 sequence: CAWNADRGLTEAFF. The CDR3 coding sequence is TGTGCCTGGAACGCCGACAGGGGCTTAACTGAAGCTTTCTTT.

This clonotype was seen a single time. The chain carries TRBV28 and TRBJ1-5, with D tentatively TRBD1 (5 bases). Deletions cut 4 bases from V and 7 bases from J, with 14 bases between. Germline assignment: CDR1 MDHEN and CDR2 SYDVKM. CDR3 size: 14 residues. The CDR3 spells CASSSTASLQPQHF. In nucleotides, the CDR3 is TGTGCCAGCAGTTCGACAGCTTCGTTGCAGCCCCAGCATTTT.

This clonotype was found many times. The rearrangement links TRBV2 to TRBJ1-3; D remains ambiguous. The CDR3 extends over 15 amino acids. Germline V gives CDR1 SNHLY, CDR2 FYNNEI. V lost 3 bases and J 0 bases, leaving 9 bases between the germline ends. CDR3 region: CASSEVSSSGNTIYF. The CDR3 bases are TGTGCCAGCAGTGAGGTCAGCTCCTCTGGAAACACCATATATTTT.

The CDR3 DNA reads TGTGCCAGCACCTCGGGACAGGGACTCCGAGAGACCCAGTACTTC. As protein: CASTSGQGLRETQYF. The chain uses TRBV12-3 or TRBV12-4 and TRBJ2-5; the match to TRBD1 covers 9 bases. The V segment lost 7 bases and the J segment 4 bases; nucleotides outside the gene matches: 10. There are 15 residues in the CDR3.

This clonotype was counted many times. The CDR3 bases are TGTGCCAGCAGTTACGGCAGTATGAACACTGAAGCTTTCTTT. It codes for CASSYGSMNTEAFF. This chain joins TRBV6-5 and TRBJ1-1; D not resolved. Germline CDR1 MNHEY, CDR2 SVGAGI. The V end lost 2 bases, the J end lost 0 bases, and 7 bases lay between the germline ends. This CDR3 comprises 14 residues.

This clonotype showed up many times. The CDR3 nucleotides read TGTGCCAGCAGCACTACAGGGCTCGAGCAGTACTTC. This translates into CASSTTGLEQYF. V and J are TRBV28 and TRBJ2-7; D might be TRBD1 (6 bases). Trimming left V 6 bases short and J 6 bases short, with 12 bases between. The germline CDR1 and CDR2 sequences are MDHEN and SYDVKM. The CDR3 is 12 residues long.

This chain uses TRBV5-4 with TRBJ1-3; D is undetermined. V was trimmed by 2 bases and J by 2 bases, leaving 8 bases between them. The CDR3 has 14 residues. CDR1 and CDR2 (germline): SGHNT, YYREEE (reference sequence). CDR3 protein: CASSFEGTGNTIYF. In nucleotides, the CDR3 is TGTGCCAGCAGCTTTGAGGGTACTGGAAACACCATATATTTT.

The table lists this clonotype with many counts. CDR3 coding DNA: TGTGCCAGCAGTTTACCGGACAGGCCAGACAATCAGCCCCAGCATTTT. It specifies CASSLPDRPDNQPQHF. This chain links TRBV28 with TRBJ1-5, with TRBD1 identical over 7 bases. The germline CDR1 and CDR2 sequences are MDHEN and SYDVKM. Trimming at V came to 2 bases and at J to 3 bases, leaving 7 bases not matched to a gene. The CDR3 runs to 16 residues.

This clonotype was counted many times. The rearrangement joins TRBV6-5 to TRBJ1-2; weak D call: TRBD1 (6 bases). V was clipped by 2 bases and J by 4 bases, with 11 bases between them. CDR1 is MNHEY, CDR2 SVGAGI, per germline. The CDR3 runs 14 residues. The CDR3 loop is CASSYTDRLYGYTF. CDR3 sequence (DNA): TGTGCCAGCAGTTACACCGACAGGCTCTATGGCTACACCTTC.

This clonotype was found many times. The chain carries TRBV6-1 and TRBJ2-7; either TRBD1 or TRBD2 may fit D (5 bases each). Trimming stripped 4 bases from V and 0 bases from J, with 10 bases between. Germline CDR1 is MNHNS and CDR2 is SASEGT. The CDR3 runs to 14 residues. The CDR3 loop is CASSVGPRSYEQYF. For the CDR3, the DNA is TGTGCCAGCAGTGTGGGACCTCGCTCCTACGAGCAGTACTTC.

This clonotype was counted ten times or more. The rearrangement links TRBV6-5 to TRBJ2-5, with D perhaps TRBD1 or TRBD2 (5 bases each). Trimming took 4 bases from V and 5 from J, leaving 14 bases between them. Germline V gene lookup returns CDR1 MNHEY and CDR2 SVGAGI. This CDR3 contains 14 residues. For the CDR3, the DNA is TGTGCCAGCAGTTCGGGGCAGGACGGGGAGACCCAGTACTTC. Amino acids: CASSSGQDGETQYF.

The chain is built from TRBV7-8 and TRBJ1-4; D gene uncertain. The length of the CDR3 is 12 residues. The V end lost 1 base, the J end lost 8 bases, and 5 bases lay between the germline ends. Germline loops: CDR1 SGHVS, CDR2 FQNEAQ. CDR3: CASSLVAEKLFF. CDR3 DNA: TGTGCCAGCAGCTTAGTGGCGGAAAAACTGTTTTTT.

This clonotype was counted ten times or more. The DNA for the CDR3 is TGTGCCACCAGTGATTCAGGGTTTTATGGCTACACCTTC. It is translated as CATSDSGFYGYTF. This chain connects TRBV24-1 to TRBJ1-2; a weak D match, TRBD1 (5 bases). The CDR3 loop spans 13 amino acids. Trimming cost V 2 bases and J 5 bases, with 8 bases left between them. Germline assignment: CDR1 KGHDR and CDR2 SFDVKD.

This clonotype was counted many times. The J gene is TRBJ2-7, the V gene TRBV2; no reliable D call. V lost 4 bases and J lost 6, with 4 bases in between. CDR1 SNHLY and CDR2 FYNNEI come from the germline V gene. This CDR3 has 10 residues. The CDR3 DNA reads TGTGCCAGCAGTGTGAGCGAGCAGTACTTC. It is translated as CASSVSEQYF.

This clonotype was picked up many times. V gene TRBV6-2 or TRBV6-3 combines with J gene TRBJ1-2; D gene uncertain. The CDR3 consists of 13 residues. With 0 bases removed from V and 8 bases from J, the gap between germline ends came to 10 bases. Germline-derived CDR1 and CDR2 are MNHEY and SVGEGT. The CDR3 DNA reads as TGTGCCAGCAGTTACTCGATACGTTACGGCTACACCTTC. Protein: CASSYSIRYGYTF.

This clonotype was seen a handful of times. The V gene is TRBV5-4, the J gene TRBJ2-5, with D hard to call. The CDR3 contains 15 residues. Germline-derived CDR1 and CDR2 are SGHNT and YYREEE (reference sequence). V lost 1 base and J 0 bases, leaving 10 bases between the germline ends. CDR3 residues: CASSLKLSHQETQYF. The DNA for the CDR3 is TGTGCCAGCAGCTTGAAGCTGTCACACCAAGAGACCCAGTACTTC.

The chain uses TRBV6-1 and TRBJ2-7; the match to TRBD2 covers 9 bases. The V and J ends lost 7 bases and 0 bases, in that order; junction bases with no gene match: 7. The germline V gene has CDR1 MNHNS and CDR2 SASEGT. The CDR3 loop spans 15 amino acids. The DNA of the CDR3 is TGTGCCAGCAAGATGGTAGCGGGAGTCTCCTACGAGCAGTACTTC. Protein: CASKMVAGVSYEQYF.

The table lists this clonotype with many counts. The genes are TRBV6-5 and TRBJ1-2; a weak D match, TRBD1 (5 bases). CDR1 is MNHEY and CDR2 is SVGAGI in the germline V gene. This CDR3 region has 15 residues. V was clipped by 0 bases and J by 4 bases, with 12 bases between them. The CDR3 loop is CASSYSRTLGYGYTF. The CDR3 nucleotides read TGTGCCAGCAGTTACTCGAGGACACTAGGCTATGGCTACACCTTC.

The sample holds many counts of this clonotype. The rearrangement links TRBV28 to TRBJ1-2; weak D call: TRBD1 (6 bases). CDR3 length: 17 amino acids. The ends were cut back, 1 base at V and 4 bases at J, with 19 bases in the middle. Germline V gene data show CDR1 as MDHEN and CDR2 as SYDVKM. This CDR3 is CASSLSAGGRGPYGYTF. In DNA form, the CDR3 reads TGTGCCAGCAGTTTATCCGCAGGAGGCAGGGGACCCTATGGCTACACCTTC.

On this clonotype itself: This may arise from a read error, as a much more abundant clone is one base away. The rearrangement uses TRBV24-1 and TRBJ2-6; D remains ambiguous. Germline assignment: CDR1 KGHDR and CDR2 SFDVKD. The V end lost 5 bases, the J end lost 6 bases, and 16 bases lay between the germline ends. This CDR3 has 16 residues. The CDR3 protein is CATSAARPSKANVLTF. The CDR3 nucleotides read TGTGCCACCAGTGCGGCCCGGCCCTCTAAGGCCAACGTCCTGACTTTC.

This clonotype was recorded many times. The chain joins TRBV5-1 to TRBJ1-1; D is undetermined. CDR1 is SGHRS and CDR2 is YFSETQ in the germline V gene. CDR3 length equals 13 residues. The V gene lost 0 bases and the J gene lost 3 bases, with 6 bases spanning the gap. The CDR3 DNA sequence: TGCGCCAGCAGCTTGGAATGGGACACTGAAGCTTTCTTT. This translates into CASSLEWDTEAFF.

This clonotype was counted many times. The chain couples TRBV18 to TRBJ2-5, with D perhaps matching TRBD2 (5 bases). CDR3 length: 14 residues. V shed 3 bases and J shed 5 bases, with 13 bases lying between them. CDR1 and CDR2 (germline): KGHSH, LQKENI. CDR3 residues: CASSPSRGRETQYF. In nucleotides, the CDR3 is TGTGCCAGCTCACCGAGTCGGGGTCGGGAGACCCAGTACTTC.

This clonotype was seen at least ten times. The V gene is TRBV20-1, the J gene TRBJ2-7; TRBD2 agrees at 10 bases. This CDR3 spans 13 amino acids. CDR1 is DFQATT, CDR2 SNEGSKA, per germline (reference sequence). J gave up 2 bases and V 3 bases, and 1 base lay outside the gene matches. Written as DNA, the CDR3 is TGCAGTGCTAGCGGGACTAGCGCCTACGAGCAGTACTTC. Translation gives CSASGTSAYEQYF.

Turning to this clonotype: Its ends do not fully match the called genes, so a read error is possible. The CDR3 sequence: CASSARSGGGNYGQYF. The DNA for the CDR3 is TGTGCCAGCAGCGCTCGGTCGGGCGGGGGGAACTACGGGCAGTACTTC. V is TRBV5-4 and J is TRBJ2-7, with 8 nucleotides matching TRBD2. The CDR3 covers 16 residues. Germline V lookup: CDR1 SGHNT, CDR2 YYREEE (reference sequence).